These 10 T cell receptor beta chains originate from one sample sequenced in a study of T cell responses to AZD1222 COVID-19 vaccine. Sequencing was performed with immunoSEQ multiplex PCR; in TCRdb, only in-frame clones are kept and a portion is missing. Of about 67,000 clones listed, about 85% are singletons. Specimen: peripheral blood, collected on day 0 of AZD1222 vaccination. The origin of the receptors is an adult in good health.

The genes are TRBV5-6 and TRBJ1-2; no firm D call. Trimming took 2 bases from V and 8 from J, leaving 10 bases between them. CDR3 length: 12 amino acids. CDR1 is SGHDT, CDR2 YYEEEE, per germline. The CDR3 nucleotides read TGTGCCAGCAGCTTACAGTCTGCGGGCTACACCTTC. This translates into CASSLQSAGYTF. Combining the CDR3 with reference TRBV5-6 and TRBJ1-2 gives the whole variable domain DAGVTQSPTHLIKTRGQQVTLRCSPKSGHDTVSWYQQALGQGPQFIFQYYEEEERQRGNFPDRFSGHQFPNYSSELNVNALLLGDSALYLCASSLQSAGYTFGSGTRLTVV.

The rearrangement links TRBV7-9 to TRBJ1-2; D is perhaps TRBD1 (6 bases). V was cut by 5 bases and J by 8 bases, with 12 bases left in between. From germline, CDR1 is SEHNR and CDR2 FQNEAQ (reference sequence). The CDR3 covers 12 residues. CDR3 nucleotides: TGTGCCAGCAGCAAACTACAGGGCGGCTACACCTTC. Translated: CASSKLQGGYTF.

The chain recombines TRBV5-6 with TRBJ2-7; no firm D call. Germline V gene data show CDR1 as SGHDT and CDR2 as YYEEEE. The CDR3 is made up of 16 amino acids. Trimming took 4 bases from V and 2 from J, leaving 19 bases between them. In DNA form, the CDR3 reads TGTGCCAGCAGCAAAGAGTTGGGGATACGGGCCTACGAGCAGTACTTC. Its translation: CASSKELGIRAYEQYF.

The chain has TRBV28 and TRBJ1-5; D possibly corresponds to TRBD1 (6 bases). V lost 3 bases and J lost 3, with 18 bases in between. This CDR3 contains 17 residues. Germline CDR1 is MDHEN and CDR2 is SYDVKM. The CDR3 sequence: CASSFPDGGFNNQPQHF. Here the CDR3 DNA reads TGTGCCAGCAGTTTCCCGGACGGGGGCTTTAACAATCAGCCCCAGCATTTT.

The V and J genes are TRBV6-5 and TRBJ2-1; weak D call: TRBD2 (7 bases). The germline gives CDR1 MNHEY, CDR2 SVGAGI. V gave up 0 bases and J gave up 4 bases, with 10 bases separating them. This CDR3 has 15 amino acids. CDR3 sequence: CASSYSGGGYNEQFF. CDR3 nucleotides: TGTGCCAGCAGTTACTCGGGAGGGGGATACAATGAGCAGTTCTTC.

This chain joins TRBV7-2 and TRBJ2-7, with unresolved D. This CDR3 spans 12 amino acids. Trimming shortened V by 5 bases and J by 6 bases, and 11 bases separated the two germline ends. CDR1 and CDR2 (germline): SGHTA, FQGNSA. Here the CDR3 DNA reads TGTGCCAGCAGCCCCTACCTCGGCGAGCAGTACTTC. Translating it yields CASSPYLGEQYF.

This clone came up once. The chain employs TRBV6-5 and TRBJ1-4, with unresolved D. The V gene lost 0 bases and the J gene lost 8 bases, with 10 bases spanning the gap. CDR3 length: 14 amino acids. Germline CDR1 and CDR2: MNHEY and SVGAGI. CDR3: CASSYSGSSEKLFF. The DNA for the CDR3 is TGTGCCAGCAGTTACTCAGGGTCGAGCGAAAAACTGTTTTTT.

The chain joins TRBV3-1 (or the pseudogene TRBV3-2) to TRBJ2-5; TRBD2 is a possible D gene (5 bases). CDR1 and CDR2 from the germline V gene are LGHDT and YNNKEL (reference sequence). This CDR3 spans 14 amino acids. Trimming took off 3 bases at V and 4 bases at J, with 12 bases between the two ends. CDR3 in amino acids: CASSQKRSGETQYF. The CDR3, as DNA: TGTGCCAGCAGCCAGAAGCGGTCCGGAGAGACCCAGTACTTC.

The V and J genes are TRBV5-1 and TRBJ2-7, with a tentative D call TRBD1 (6 bases). The germline gives CDR1 SGHRS, CDR2 YFSETQ. The CDR3 has 12 residues. V was cut by 6 bases and J by 6 bases, with 13 bases left in between. The CDR3 region has the DNA TGCGCCAGCAAAGACAGGAGGTTCGAGCAGTACTTC. This encodes CASKDRRFEQYF.

This clone has just a few counts. The V gene is TRBV30, the J gene TRBJ1-1; the D is unclear. The CDR3 spans 13 residues. Germline CDR1 is GTSNPN and CDR2 is SVGIG (reference sequence). Trimming left V 0 bases short and J 4 bases short, with 9 bases between. The CDR3 is CAWSVLEGTEAFF. In DNA form, the CDR3 reads TGTGCCTGGAGTGTACTAGAGGGCACTGAAGCTTTCTTT. Supplemented by reference TRBV30 and TRBJ1-1, the full variable domain reads SQTIHQWPATLVQPVGSPLSLECTVEGTSNPNLYWYRQAAGRGLQLLFYSVGIGQISSEVPQNLSASRPQDRQFILSSKKLLLSDSGFYLCAWSVLEGTEAFFGQGTRLTVV.